The sequence of this T cell receptor beta chain was determined in a study of blood T cell repertoires in COVID-19. Study-level background: The study drew acute and convalescent COVID-19 samples from the United States, Italy and Spain. Sample material is recorded as cDNA or gDNA derived from T cells, B-cell-depleted T cells, or PBMCs.

In the authors' workflow: Estimation of nucleated cell counts relied on the amplification of reference gene primers. Data came from immunoSEQ multiplex PCR; TCRdb stores just in-frame clones and leaves some out. V, J and clone size are those of that table, while D and trimming were read from the DNA. This sample has about 210,000 clones, with about nine tenths found just once. Trimming cost V 6 bases and J 6 bases; bases outside gene matches: 10. The CDR3 totals 15 residues. Germline CDR1 and CDR2: KGHSH and LQKENI. The receptor's source is a woman between 35 and 50 years old with acute or convalescent COVID-19. The genes are TRBV18 and TRBJ1-1; 10 bases are a match to TRBD1. The sequencing input was peripheral blood. As DNA, the CDR3 is TGTGCCAGCTCCCCGCCGGGACAGGGGAGGGCTGAAGCTTTCTTT. Translated: CASSPPGQGRAEAFF.